Described below is a single T cell receptor (beta chain) sequence and its context. Antigen: not known. CDR3 length equals 16 residues. The V end lost 4 bases, the J end lost 0 bases, and 13 bases lay between the germline ends. CDR1 is SEHNR, CDR2 FQNEAQ, per germline (reference sequence). Only in-frame clones appear in the TCRdb table, and some are missing; sequencing was by immunoSEQ multiplex PCR. The sample records about 120,000 clones, approximately 89% being singletons. The sample belongs to a study of T cell responses to AZD1222 COVID-19 vaccine. Study-wide results and caveats: Spike was spanned by vaccine-associated CD4 TCRs, with dominance at 160-218 and 743-854. Only a handful of AZD1222 recipients tested seropositive at baseline. Only after the peak T cell response were repertoires sampled. Spike-specific TCR breadth rose after two AZD1222 doses, and depth rose as well.

The sequences come from peripheral blood, collected on day 0 of AZD1222 vaccination. The TCR sequence derives from an adult in good health. The V call is TRBV7-9, the J call TRBJ2-1; D assignment may be TRBD1 or TRBD2 (5 bases each). The CDR3 DNA reads TGTGCCAGCAGCTCGGGACCCCAGAGCTCCTACAATGAGCAGTTCTTC. This codes for CASSSGPQSSYNEQFF. The full variable domain, in which reference TRBV7-9 and TRBJ2-1 provide the parts outside the CDR3, is DTGVSQNPRHKITKRGQNVTFRCDPISEHNRLYWYRQTLGQGPEFLTYFQNEAQLEKSRLLSDRFSAERPKGSFSTLEIQRTEQGDSAMYLCASSSGPQSSYNEQFFGPGTRLTVL.